This TCR beta chain was sequenced in a study of blood T cell repertoires in COVID-19. At the level of the study: Samples of COVID-19 (acute and convalescent) were obtained from the United States, Italy and Spain. T cells, B-cell-depleted T cells, or PBMCs supplied cDNA or gDNA.

Trimming pared 4 bases from V and 5 bases from J, leaving 11 bases between. The CDR3 loop spans 13 amino acids. The germline CDR1 and CDR2 sequences are SGHVS and FQNEAQ. TCRdb keeps only in-frame clones here, not all; method: immunoSEQ multiplex PCR. Among about 360,000 clones, about four fifths were seen once, and the ten largest hold 1.1%. This clone is a singleton in its sample. The material sequenced was peripheral blood. The chain is built from TRBV7-8 and TRBJ1-2; D gene uncertain. The sequence was obtained from a human donor with acute or convalescent COVID-19. The donor label of this sample is uncertain. The CDR3 DNA sequence: TGTGCCAGCAGCTCAACTAATACGTATGGCTACACCTTC. It translates to CASSSTNTYGYTF.